What follows describes a single TCR beta chain. The antigen is undetermined. Documented time point: five to six months of natalizumab therapy. The sample belongs to a study of multiple sclerosis patients with progressive multifocal leukoencephalopathy. Clones were read by immunoSEQ multiplex PCR, and TCRdb kept only the in-frame ones, dropping some. The table includes about 30,000 clones, over 85% detected once. Overall study results and limits: Expanded clones at PML onset predated and persisted through natalizumab therapy.

This clonotype was obtained from a human donor with multiple sclerosis. The sequencing used PBMCs, collected from a patient treated with natalizumab.

The CDR3 protein is CSVPETFNYGYTF. Here the CDR3 DNA reads TGCAGCGTCCCCGAGACCTTTAACTATGGCTACACCTTC. V is TRBV29-1 and J is TRBJ1-2; no clear D. CDR3 length: 13 amino acids. The V gene lost 6 bases and the J gene lost 1 base, with 12 bases spanning the gap. Germline V gene lookup returns CDR1 SQVTM and CDR2 ANQGSEA.